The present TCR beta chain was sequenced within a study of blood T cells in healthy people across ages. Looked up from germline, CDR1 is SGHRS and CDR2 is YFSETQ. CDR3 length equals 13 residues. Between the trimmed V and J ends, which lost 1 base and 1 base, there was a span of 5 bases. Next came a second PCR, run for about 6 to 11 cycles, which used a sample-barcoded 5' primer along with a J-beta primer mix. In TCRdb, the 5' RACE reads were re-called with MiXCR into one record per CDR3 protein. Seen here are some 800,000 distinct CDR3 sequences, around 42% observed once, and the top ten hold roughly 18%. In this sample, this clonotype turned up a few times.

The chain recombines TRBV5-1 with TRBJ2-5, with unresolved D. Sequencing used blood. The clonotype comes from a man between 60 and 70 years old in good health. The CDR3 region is CASSLYIQETQYF. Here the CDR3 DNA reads TGCGCCAGCAGCTTGTACATCCAAGAGACCCAGTACTTC.